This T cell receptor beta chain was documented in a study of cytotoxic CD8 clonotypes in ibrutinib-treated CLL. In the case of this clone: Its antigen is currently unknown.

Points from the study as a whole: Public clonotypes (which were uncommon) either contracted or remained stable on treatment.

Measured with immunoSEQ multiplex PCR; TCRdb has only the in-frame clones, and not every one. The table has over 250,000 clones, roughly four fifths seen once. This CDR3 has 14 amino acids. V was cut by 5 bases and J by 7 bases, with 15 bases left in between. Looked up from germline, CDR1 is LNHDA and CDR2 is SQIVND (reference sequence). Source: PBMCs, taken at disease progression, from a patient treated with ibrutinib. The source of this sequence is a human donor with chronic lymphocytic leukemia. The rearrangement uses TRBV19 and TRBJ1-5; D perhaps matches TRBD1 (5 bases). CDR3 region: CASSVPGPGQPQHF. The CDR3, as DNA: TGTGCCAGTAGTGTACCGGGGCCGGGGCAGCCCCAGCATTTT.